One sample yielded the 5 T cell receptor beta chains listed below, sequenced in a study of T cell responses to AZD1222 COVID-19 vaccine. The data were produced by immunoSEQ multiplex PCR, yet TCRdb's version contains in-frame clones alone and is incomplete. The sample holds 100,000 or so clones, 88% seen once. Material: peripheral blood, obtained on day 0 of AZD1222 vaccination. These receptors were taken from an adult in good health.

J is TRBJ1-5 and V is TRBV2, with 7 bases lining up with TRBD1. From germline, CDR1 is SNHLY and CDR2 FYNNEI. The CDR3 has 15 amino acids. V gave up 4 bases and J gave up 2 bases; unmatched junction bases: 5. CDR3 sequence reads: CASSGRGGRNQPQHF. The CDR3 DNA sequence: TGTGCCAGCAGTGGAAGAGGGGGCCGCAATCAGCCCCAGCATTTT.

V gene TRBV2 combines with J gene TRBJ2-2; tentatively, D is TRBD1 (5 bases). From germline, CDR1 is SNHLY and CDR2 FYNNEI. CDR3 length: 14 amino acids. Trimming pared 7 bases from V and 4 bases from J, leaving 13 bases between. The DNA for the CDR3 is TGTGCCAGCACCCGGACATCTTCCACCGGGGAGCTGTTTTTT. Amino acid sequence: CASTRTSSTGELFF.

The chain combines TRBV7-9 with TRBJ2-1; D is unresolved. Germline assignment: CDR1 SEHNR and CDR2 FQNEAQ (reference sequence). Deletions cut 1 base from V and 4 bases from J, with 5 bases between. The CDR3 spans 13 residues. CDR3 residues: CASSLGQYNEQFF. The CDR3 DNA is TGTGCCAGCAGCTTAGGTCAATACAATGAGCAGTTCTTC.

J is TRBJ1-1 and V is TRBV28; TRBD1 is a possible D gene (5 bases). Germline V gives CDR1 MDHEN, CDR2 SYDVKM. V shed 6 bases and J shed 1 base, with 12 bases lying between them. The CDR3 length is 14 residues. The CDR3 DNA reads as TGTGCCAGCAGCCCCGGACACAAGAACACTGAAGCTTTCTTT. The encoded protein is CASSPGHKNTEAFF.

CDR3 region: CASSEGRGWQTEAFF. CDR3 sequence (DNA): TGTGCCAGCAGTGAAGGACGAGGCTGGCAGACTGAAGCTTTCTTT. V gene TRBV6-1 combines with J gene TRBJ1-1, with D hard to call. CDR1 is MNHNS, CDR2 SASEGT, per germline. Trimming removed 1 base from V and 5 bases from J, with 14 bases in between. CDR3 size: 15 residues.